Presented here are 21 T cell receptor beta chains from one specimen sequenced in a study of blood T cell repertoires in COVID-19. Clones were read by immunoSEQ multiplex PCR, and TCRdb kept only the in-frame ones, dropping some. The table lists more than 200,000 clones, 80% to 85% of them singletons. Sequencing input: peripheral blood. The source is a man over 45 with active or convalescent COVID-19.

The rearrangement joins TRBV5-4 to TRBJ2-1, with 13 bases matching TRBD2. Germline V gene sequence: CDR1 SGHNT, CDR2 YYREEE (reference sequence). This CDR3 contains 14 residues. V dropped 7 bases and J dropped 4; count of bases not matched to a gene: 2. Here the CDR3 reads CASGLAGEYNEQFF. The CDR3 nucleotides read TGTGCCAGCGGACTAGCGGGGGAATACAATGAGCAGTTCTTC.

V and J are TRBV6-2 or TRBV6-3 and TRBJ1-4, with a weak D call TRBD1 (5 bases). This CDR3 is built from 15 residues. V lost 4 bases to trimming and J lost 6 bases, with 15 bases between them. CDR1 MNHEY and CDR2 SVGEGT come from the germline V gene. The CDR3 protein is CASSSAGRSYEKLFF. In nucleotides, the CDR3 is TGTGCCAGCAGTTCCGCGGGACGGAGCTATGAAAAACTGTTTTTT.

The rearrangement uses TRBV10-2 and TRBJ2-2; D is possibly TRBD1 (5 bases). This CDR3 region has 14 residues. Between the trimmed V and J ends, which lost 6 bases and 4 bases, there was a span of 12 bases. The V gene's germline CDR1 is WSHSY and CDR2 SAAADI. The CDR3 is CASRDTGVTGELFF. CDR3 nucleotides: TGCGCCAGCAGAGACACAGGAGTCACCGGGGAGCTGTTTTTT.

The chain has TRBV7-9 and TRBJ2-1; possibly TRBD2 for D (6 bases). The CDR3 totals 15 residues. V lost 6 bases to trimming and J lost 4 bases, with 16 bases between them. Germline V gene data show CDR1 as SEHNR and CDR2 as FQNEAQ (reference sequence). The CDR3 protein is CASSFTGGAYNEQFF. In nucleotides, the CDR3 is TGTGCCAGCAGTTTTACAGGAGGGGCATACAATGAGCAGTTCTTC.

The chain has TRBV5-4 and TRBJ2-1; D unclear. This CDR3 is 14 amino acids long. Per germline, CDR1 SGHNT and CDR2 YYREEE (reference sequence). V was trimmed by 4 bases and J by 10 bases, leaving 18 bases between them. The CDR3 spells CASSMSGPGWEQFF. CDR3 nucleotide sequence: TGTGCCAGCAGCATGAGTGGGCCTGGCTGGGAGCAGTTCTTC. The full variable domain, rest sourced from reference TRBV5-4 and TRBJ2-1, is ETGVTQSPTHLIKTRGQQVTLRCSSQSGHNTVSWYQQALGQGPQFIFQYYREEENGRGNFPPRFSGLQFPNYSSELNVNALELDDSALYLCASSMSGPGWEQFFGPGTRLTVL.

This chain joins TRBV19 and TRBJ2-3, with 9 bases lining up with TRBD1. V shed 0 bases, J shed 1 base, and the junction held 2 bases outside the gene matches. The CDR3 is 16 residues long. CDR1 is LNHDA and CDR2 is SQIVND in the germline V gene (reference sequence). The DNA of the CDR3 is TGTGCCAGTAGTATAGATGGGGACAGGGGCACAGATACGCAGTATTTT. Its protein is CASSIDGDRGTDTQYF.

V usage is TRBV7-9 and J usage is TRBJ1-1; 8 bases line up with TRBD1. CDR1 and CDR2 (germline): SEHNR, FQNEAQ (reference sequence). The CDR3 extends over 15 amino acids. V shed 5 bases, J shed 4 bases, and the junction held 9 bases outside the gene matches. The CDR3: CASSPDRGLSTEAFF. The CDR3 DNA sequence: TGTGCCAGCAGCCCCGACAGGGGCCTGAGCACTGAAGCTTTCTTT.

The chain has TRBV11-1 and TRBJ1-4, with D tentatively TRBD1 (6 bases). Germline V gene sequence: CDR1 SGHAT, CDR2 FQDESV (reference sequence). CDR3 length: 15 residues. Between the trimmed V and J ends, which lost 2 bases and 5 bases, there was a span of 12 bases. CDR3 sequence (DNA): TGTGCCAGCAGCTTAAAGGGACAACCGAATGAAAAACTGTTTTTT. Translating it yields CASSLKGQPNEKLFF.

CDR3 residues: CASSPRKGLNTEAFF. In DNA, the CDR3 is TGTGCCAGCAGCCCCCGGAAAGGACTAAACACTGAAGCTTTCTTT. The V gene is TRBV3-1 (or the pseudogene TRBV3-2), the J gene TRBJ1-1; no clear D. V was trimmed by 4 bases and J by 2 bases, leaving 14 bases between them. From germline, CDR1 is LGHDT and CDR2 YNNKEL (reference sequence). The CDR3 totals 15 residues.

This clone was detected once. The identical CDR3 is also encoded by other nucleotide sequences in the sample. The rearrangement joins TRBV5-1 to TRBJ2-5, with TRBD2 matching 8 bases. This CDR3 is built from 14 residues. The V gene end was trimmed by 2 bases and the J gene end by 2 bases; junction bases not matched to a gene: 2. CDR1 SGHRS and CDR2 YFSETQ come from the germline V gene. The CDR3 spells CASSFTSGQETQYF. The DNA for the CDR3 is TGCGCCAGCAGCTTTACTAGCGGACAAGAGACCCAGTACTTC.

The chain employs TRBV6-5 and TRBJ1-5; the D gene is possibly TRBD1 (5 bases). V lost 9 bases, J lost 5 bases, and 11 bases lay in between. The length of the CDR3 is 12 residues. The germline V gene encodes CDR1 MNHEY and CDR2 SVGAGI. In nucleotides, the CDR3 is TGTGCCAGACAGGTAGGGCATCAGCCCCAGCATTTT. This gives the protein CARQVGHQPQHF.

Details on this clone: Distinct nucleotide sequences in the sample also encode this CDR3. V usage is TRBV27 and J usage is TRBJ1-2; TRBD1 is a possible D gene (5 bases). The CDR3 consists of 13 residues. Trimming shortened V by 2 bases and J by 5 bases, and 9 bases separated the two germline ends. Per germline, CDR1 MNHEY and CDR2 SMNVEV (reference sequence). The CDR3 DNA sequence: TGTGCCAGCAGTTTAAGGCAGGGTTATGGCTACACCTTC. Its translation: CASSLRQGYGYTF.

The CDR3 DNA follows: TGTGCCAGCAGCCAAGATCGGGGCCAGGGGGCCTACAATGAGCAGTTCTTC. Translation: CASSQDRGQGAYNEQFF. The genes are TRBV3-1 (or the pseudogene TRBV3-2) and TRBJ2-1; 7 bases line up with TRBD1. The CDR3 has 17 residues. V dropped 0 bases and J dropped 2; count of bases not matched to a gene: 7. The V gene's germline CDR1 is LGHDT and CDR2 YNNKEL (reference sequence).

The sample holds one count of this clone. This chain joins TRBV19 and TRBJ1-1; a possible D gene is TRBD1 (6 bases). This CDR3 is built from 14 residues. The V and J ends lost 5 bases and 4 bases respectively, with 14 bases between them. Looked up from germline, CDR1 is LNHDA and CDR2 is SQIVND (reference sequence). The DNA of the CDR3 is TGTGCCAGTAGTGTACAGGGTCGGAGCACTGAAGCTTTCTTT. It encodes CASSVQGRSTEAFF.

The chain employs TRBV12-3 or TRBV12-4 and TRBJ2-7; the D gene is possibly TRBD1 (6 bases). V was trimmed by 3 bases and J by 7 bases, leaving 13 bases between them. The CDR3 is 13 amino acids. The CDR3 spells CASSFERGNEQYF. The CDR3 DNA sequence: TGTGCCAGCAGTTTCGAGAGGGGGAATGAGCAGTACTTC.

For the CDR3, the DNA is TGTGCCAGCAGTGGGGCGTACAGCTATTCACCCCTCCACTTT. Protein product: CASSGAYSYSPLHF. The chain links TRBV2 to TRBJ1-6; D unclear. This CDR3 comprises 14 residues. Germline V gene lookup returns CDR1 SNHLY and CDR2 FYNNEI. Trimming took off 4 bases at V and 8 bases at J, with 12 bases between the two ends.

The chain joins TRBV5-1 to TRBJ2-5; the D gene is possibly TRBD2 (6 bases). Germline assignment: CDR1 SGHRS and CDR2 YFSETQ. This CDR3 comprises 15 residues. V dropped 1 base and J dropped 5 bases, with 15 bases sitting between them. The CDR3 here is CASSLSGRKVETQYF. For the CDR3, the DNA is TGCGCCAGCAGCTTGTCCGGGAGAAAGGTTGAGACCCAGTACTTC. The variable domain in full, completed from reference TRBV5-1 and TRBJ2-5, reads KAGVTQTPRYLIKTRGQQVTLSCSPISGHRSVSWYQQTPGQGLQFLFEYFSETQRNKGNFPGRFSGRQFSNSRSEMNVSTLELGDSALYLCASSLSGRKVETQYFGPGTRLLVL.

This chain connects TRBV6-6 to TRBJ1-1, with D possibly matching TRBD1 (5 bases). The CDR3 extends over 14 amino acids. The germline V and J ends were trimmed by 6 bases and 1 base, with 12 bases remaining between them. The V gene's germline CDR1 is MNHNY and CDR2 SVGAGI (reference sequence). The CDR3 sequence: CASSRGIGNTEAFF. The CDR3 DNA is TGTGCCAGCAGCCGGGGGATAGGGAACACTGAAGCTTTCTTT.

The table lists this clone with many counts. This rearrangement joins TRBV7-2 to TRBJ2-7; 9 bases match TRBD2. Germline V CDR1 and CDR2: SGHTA, FQGNSA. The CDR3 consists of 14 residues. With V trimmed by 1 base and J by 4 bases, 2 bases remained unmatched. CDR3 loop: CASSLVTSGYEQYF. The CDR3 DNA follows: TGTGCCAGCAGCTTAGTGACTAGCGGTTACGAGCAGTACTTC.

A word on this clone: This may arise from a read error, as a much more abundant clone is one base away. Other nucleotide sequences in the sample specify the same CDR3. The DNA of the CDR3 is TGTGCCAGCAGCTTAGGGGCGAACAATGAGCAGTTCTTC. It is translated as CASSLGANNEQFF. The chain couples TRBV11-3 to TRBJ2-1; unclear D gene. V was trimmed by 1 base and J by 5 bases, leaving 6 bases between them. CDR3 length equals 13 residues. CDR1 and CDR2 (germline): SGHNT, YENEEA.

The chain employs TRBV4-2 and TRBJ2-6; no clear D gene. Germline V CDR1 and CDR2: LGHNA, YNFKEQ. Trimming pared 0 bases from V and 4 bases from J, leaving 10 bases between. This CDR3 spans 16 amino acids. CDR3 loop: CASSQEAGSGANVLTF. The CDR3 DNA reads as TGTGCCAGCAGCCAAGAGGCAGGATCGGGGGCCAACGTCCTGACTTTC.